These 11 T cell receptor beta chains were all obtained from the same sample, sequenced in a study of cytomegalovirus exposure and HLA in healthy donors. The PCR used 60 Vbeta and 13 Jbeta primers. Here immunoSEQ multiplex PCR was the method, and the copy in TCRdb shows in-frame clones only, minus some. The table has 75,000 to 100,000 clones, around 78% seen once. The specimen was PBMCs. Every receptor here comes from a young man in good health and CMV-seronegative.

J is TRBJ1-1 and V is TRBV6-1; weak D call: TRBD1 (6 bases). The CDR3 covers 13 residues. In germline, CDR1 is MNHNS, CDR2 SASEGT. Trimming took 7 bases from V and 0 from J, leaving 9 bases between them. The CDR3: CASKQGMNTEAFF. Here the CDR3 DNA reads TGTGCCAGCAAACAGGGCATGAACACTGAAGCTTTCTTT.

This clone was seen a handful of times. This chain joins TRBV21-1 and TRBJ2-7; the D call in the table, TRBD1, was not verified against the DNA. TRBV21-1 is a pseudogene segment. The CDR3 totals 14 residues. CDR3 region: CASSSKGATYEQYV. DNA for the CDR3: TGTGCCAGCAGCTCAAAGGGGGCCACCTACGAGCAGTACGTC.

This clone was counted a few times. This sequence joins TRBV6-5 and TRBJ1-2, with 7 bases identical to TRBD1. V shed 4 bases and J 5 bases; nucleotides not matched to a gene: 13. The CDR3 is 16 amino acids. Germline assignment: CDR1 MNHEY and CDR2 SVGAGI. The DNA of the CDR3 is TGTGCCAGCAGTTCCACGACAGGGTCGAGCAAGTATGGCTACACCTTC. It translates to CASSSTTGSSKYGYTF.

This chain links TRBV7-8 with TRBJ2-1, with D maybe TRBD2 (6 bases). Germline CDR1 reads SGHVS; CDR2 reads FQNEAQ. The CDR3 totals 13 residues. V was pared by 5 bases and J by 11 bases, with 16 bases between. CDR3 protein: CASSTLEGLKQFF. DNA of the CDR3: TGTGCCAGCAGCACCTTGGAGGGTCTGAAGCAGTTCTTC.

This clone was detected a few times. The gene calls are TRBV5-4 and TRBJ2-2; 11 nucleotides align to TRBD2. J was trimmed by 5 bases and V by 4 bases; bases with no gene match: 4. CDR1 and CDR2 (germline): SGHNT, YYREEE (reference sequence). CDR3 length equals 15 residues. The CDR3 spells CASSTGTSGTGELFF. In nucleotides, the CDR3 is TGTGCCAGCAGCACCGGGACTAGCGGAACCGGGGAGCTGTTTTTT.

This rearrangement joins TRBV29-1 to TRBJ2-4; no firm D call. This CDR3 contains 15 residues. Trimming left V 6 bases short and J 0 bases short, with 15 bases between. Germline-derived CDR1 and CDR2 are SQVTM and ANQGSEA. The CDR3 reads CSVATGLLAKNIQYF. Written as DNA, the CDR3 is TGCAGCGTCGCCACGGGTCTGCTAGCCAAAAACATTCAGTACTTC.

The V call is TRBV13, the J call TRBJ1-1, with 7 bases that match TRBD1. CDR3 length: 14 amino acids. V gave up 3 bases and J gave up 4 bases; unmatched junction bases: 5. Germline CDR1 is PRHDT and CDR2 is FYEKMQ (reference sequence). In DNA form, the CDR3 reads TGTGCCAGCAGCTTGGGACAGAGCTCCACTGAAGCTTTCTTT. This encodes CASSLGQSSTEAFF.

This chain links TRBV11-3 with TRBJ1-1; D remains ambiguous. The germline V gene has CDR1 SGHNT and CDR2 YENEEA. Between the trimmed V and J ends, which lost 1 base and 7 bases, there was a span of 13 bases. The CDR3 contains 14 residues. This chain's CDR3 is CASSLGGSGFEAFF. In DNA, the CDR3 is TGTGCCAGCAGCTTAGGCGGGTCGGGGTTTGAAGCTTTCTTT.

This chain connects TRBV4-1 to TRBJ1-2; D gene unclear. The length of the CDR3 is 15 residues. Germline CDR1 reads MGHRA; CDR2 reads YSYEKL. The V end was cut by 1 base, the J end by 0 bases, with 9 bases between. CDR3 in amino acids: CASSQVLYSNYGYTF. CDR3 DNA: TGCGCCAGCAGCCAAGTTTTATATTCTAACTATGGCTACACCTTC.

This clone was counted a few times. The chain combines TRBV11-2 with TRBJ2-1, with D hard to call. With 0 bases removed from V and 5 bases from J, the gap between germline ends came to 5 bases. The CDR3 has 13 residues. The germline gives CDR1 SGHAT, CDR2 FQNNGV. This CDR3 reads CASSLDRDNEQFF. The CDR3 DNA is TGTGCCAGCAGCTTAGATCGGGACAATGAGCAGTTCTTC.

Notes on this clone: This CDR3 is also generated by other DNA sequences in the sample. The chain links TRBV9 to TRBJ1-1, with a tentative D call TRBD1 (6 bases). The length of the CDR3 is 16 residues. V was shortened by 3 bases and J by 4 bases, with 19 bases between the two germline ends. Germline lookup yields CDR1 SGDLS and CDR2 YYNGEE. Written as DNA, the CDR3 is TGTGCCAGCAGCGCCGGAGGATCAACAGGGAGCACTGAAGCTTTCTTT. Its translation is CASSAGGSTGSTEAFF.